This T cell receptor (beta chain) derives from a study of T cells in women clearing cervical HPV infection. Study outcomes and limitations: Effector/memory and HPV-specific T cells were not isolated, and association timing is unknown.

Sequencing was performed with immunoSEQ multiplex PCR; in TCRdb, only in-frame clones are kept and a portion is missing. This sample lists 28,000 or so clones; its ten largest clones have around 8%. Remarks on this clone: Its antigen remains unknown. The CDR3 end lies 3 residues beyond the end of the read and is filled in from the germline J gene. The sample holds other DNA sequences that translate to the same CDR3.

MY09/MY11 PCR detected cervical HPV DNA; dot-blot assigned genotypes. The CDR3 is made up of 14 amino acids. Germline values: CDR1 LNHDA, CDR2 SQIVND (reference sequence). The chain is built from TRBV19 and TRBJ1-1; D may be TRBD1 (6 bases). The specimen sequenced was blood buffy coat. The source of this sequence is a woman aged 18 to 75 with a cervical HPV16 infection that either progressed to CIN3+ or cleared (not recorded which). Incomplete CDR3 DNA: TGTGCCAGTAGTCCGGGGGGCCTTGGGGAGACC. Residues: CASSPGGLGET. The complete CDR3 sequence is CASSPGGLGETAFF. The whole variable domain, filled in from reference TRBV19 and TRBJ1-1, reads DGGITQSPKYLFRKEGQNVTLSCEQNLNHDAMYWYRQDPGQGLRLIYYSQIVNDFQKGDIAEGYSVSREKKESFPLTVTSAQKNPTAFYLCASSPGGLGETAFFGQGTRLTVV.